A selection of T cell receptor beta chains follows, all from one sample in a study of cytomegalovirus exposure and HLA in healthy donors. Assay: immunoSEQ multiplex PCR; the TCRdb copy retains only in-frame clones and omits some. Of more than 95,000 clones detected, roughly a tenth appear once; the ten largest clones hold about 4.6%. Source material: PBMCs. All receptors come from a woman aged 18 to 35 in good health and CMV-seropositive. Both conserved end residues are part of each CDR3. Each record gives: J gene, D gene, clone size, V gene, CDR3 protein, CDR3 DNA. The D gene is left open where the match is weak. The listing skips clone size in some rows; elsewhere it reads once, few, many or a size class.

>TRBJ1-2|.|.|TRBV5-4
CASSVPPGAGYTF
TGTGCCAGCAGCGTTCCACCAGGGGCTGGCTACACCTTC
>TRBJ1-5|.|few|TRBV28
CASRGNRVMQPQHF
TGTGCCAGCAGGGGAAACAGGGTTATGCAGCCCCAGCATTTT
>TRBJ2-7|TRBD1|.|TRBV29-1
CSASGVPGQGAYEQYF
TGCAGCGCCAGTGGCGTGCCGGGACAGGGGGCTTACGAGCAGTACTTC
>TRBJ2-3|TRBD2|.|TRBV10-3
CAISTTSGGTDTQYF
TGTGCCATCAGCACGACTAGCGGGGGCACAGATACGCAGTATTTT
>TRBJ1-5|.|.|TRBV6-5
CASRPIEGGQPQHF
TGTGCCAGCAGGCCGATCGAGGGCGGCCAGCCCCAGCATTTT
>TRBJ2-5|.|few|TRBV6-1
CASSQGQGRQETQYF
TGTGCCAGCAGTCAGGGGCAGGGGCGGCAAGAGACCCAGTACTTC
>TRBJ2-6|TRBD1|few|TRBV5-6
CASSGTGGYSGANVLTF
TGTGCCAGCAGCGGGACAGGGGGCTACTCTGGGGCCAACGTCCTGACTTTC
>TRBJ2-5|.|few|TRBV21-1
CASSGGRRQETQYF
TGTGCCAGCAGCGGCGGGAGGCGGCAAGAGACCCAGTACTTC
>TRBJ1-2|.|few|TRBV5-4
CASSYDSLMYGYTF
TGTGCCAGCAGTTACGACAGTCTTATGTATGGCTACACCTTC
>TRBJ2-6|.|.|TRBV19
CASRASGANVLTF
TGTGCCAGTAGGGCCTCTGGGGCCAACGTCCTGACTTTC
>TRBJ2-6|.|.|TRBV6-1
CASSDSGSGANVLTF
TGTGCCAGCAGTGATTCGGGATCCGGGGCCAACGTCCTGACTTTC
>TRBJ2-5|.|few|TRBV5-6
CASSWGAVQETQYF
TGTGCCAGCAGCTGGGGAGCCGTGCAAGAGACCCAGTACTTC
>TRBJ1-2|TRBD1|.|TRBV9
CASSPRDRNYGYTF
TGTGCCAGCAGCCCTCGGGACAGGAACTATGGCTACACCTTC
>TRBJ1-5|.|few|TRBV20-1
CSASSEGPQHF
TGCAGTGCTAGTAGTGAGGGGCCCCAGCATTTT
>TRBJ1-1|TRBD1|few|TRBV27
CASSTGGLKNTEAFF
TGTGCCAGCAGTACAGGGGGCCTCAAGAACACTGAAGCTTTCTTT
>TRBJ2-6|.|.|TRBV19
CASSIAPSSGANVLTF
TGTGCCAGTAGTATAGCCCCCTCCTCTGGGGCCAACGTCCTGACTTTC
>TRBJ2-2|.|few|TRBV5-4
CASSPEVGRLDTGELFF
TGTGCCAGCAGCCCAGAAGTGGGGAGGTTGGACACCGGGGAGCTGTTTTTT
>TRBJ1-3|.|many|TRBV28
CASSLRAGVGNTIYF
TGTGCCAGCAGTTTAAGGGCAGGGGTAGGAAACACCATATATTTT
>TRBJ1-2|.|.|TRBV29-1
CSVSGGGYGYTF
TGCAGCGTTAGCGGGGGCGGCTATGGCTACACCTTC
>TRBJ2-1|.|.|TRBV29-1
CSVHRSYNEQFF
TGCAGCGTTCATAGGAGCTACAATGAGCAGTTCTTC
>TRBJ2-5|TRBD1|.|TRBV5-1
CASSTGQGETQYF
TGCGCCAGCAGCACCGGACAGGGAGAGACCCAGTACTTC
>TRBJ1-2|.|.|TRBV5-6
CASSSPGNYGYTF
TGTGCCAGCAGCTCGCCGGGAAACTATGGCTACACCTTC
>TRBJ1-2|.|few|TRBV19
CASSPTGTIGYTF
TGTGCCAGTAGCCCAACAGGGACTATAGGCTACACCTTC
>TRBJ2-3|TRBD2|.|TRBV5-1
CASSLDPSGNTDTQYF
TGCGCCAGCAGCTTGGACCCTAGCGGGAACACAGATACGCAGTATTTT
>TRBJ2-7|TRBD1|.|TRBV6-6
CASSPRQGSAYEQYF
TGTGCCAGCAGCCCTCGACAGGGTTCAGCTTACGAGCAGTACTTC
>TRBJ1-2|.|few|TRBV28
CASGPWTNYGYTF
TGTGCCAGCGGGCCATGGACTAACTATGGCTACACCTTC
>TRBJ2-7|TRBD2|few|TRBV11-3
CASSSTGSGNLLAGVYEQYF
TGTGCCAGCAGCTCGACAGGGTCCGGGAACCTATTAGCGGGAGTGTACGAGCAGTACTTC
>TRBJ2-3|TRBD2|.|TRBV11-2
CASSPGGGWTDTQYF
TGTGCCAGCAGCCCCGGGGGGGGGTGGACAGATACGCAGTATTTT
>TRBJ1-1|.|.|TRBV30
CAWIPVGTEAFF
TGTGCCTGGATCCCGGTCGGCACTGAAGCTTTCTTT
>TRBJ1-5|.|few|TRBV10-3
CAISESGSNQPQHF
TGTGCCATCAGTGAAAGCGGGAGCAATCAGCCCCAGCATTTT
>TRBJ1-4|TRBD1|many|TRBV4-2
CASSQDIGTGHEKLFF
TGTGCCAGCAGCCAAGATATTGGGACAGGTCATGAAAAACTGTTTTTT
>TRBJ2-7|.|.|TRBV7-2
CASSSRGAYEQYF
TGTGCCAGCAGCTCGCGCGGTGCCTACGAGCAGTACTTC
>TRBJ2-7|TRBD2|few|TRBV10-3
CAISEQSPGLAYEQYF
TGTGCCATCAGTGAGCAAAGTCCGGGACTAGCCTACGAGCAGTACTTC
>TRBJ2-1|TRBD2|few|TRBV7-2
CASSIAGLNEQFF
TGTGCCAGCAGCATAGCGGGCCTCAATGAGCAGTTCTTC
>TRBJ1-5|TRBD1|few|TRBV28
CASSLVGQGVKPQHF
TGTGCCAGCAGTTTAGTTGGACAGGGGGTAAAGCCCCAGCATTTT
>TRBJ2-7|.|few|TRBV25-1
CASRGLAEQYF
TGTGCCAGCAGGGGCCTGGCCGAGCAGTACTTC
>TRBJ2-3|TRBD2|few|TRBV2
CASSSSGPNTQYF
TGTGCCAGCAGCTCTAGCGGGCCTAATACGCAGTATTTT
>TRBJ1-4|.|.|TRBV5-4
CASSLPGDEKLFF
TGTGCCAGCAGCTTGCCCGGGGATGAAAAACTGTTTTTT
>TRBJ2-1|.|.|TRBV5-5
CASSFIPVESDEQFF
TGTGCCAGCAGCTTCATACCGGTGGAGTCAGATGAGCAGTTCTTC
>TRBJ1-2|TRBD1|.|TRBV6-1
CASRKTGNYGYTF
TGTGCCAGCAGGAAGACAGGGAACTATGGCTACACCTTC
>TRBJ1-3|.|few|TRBV5-5
CASSLAGVDTIYF
TGTGCCAGCAGTTTGGCAGGTGTGGACACCATATATTTT
>TRBJ2-3|TRBD1|few|TRBV18
CASSRGQGSTDTQYF
TGTGCCAGCTCACGTGGACAGGGGAGCACAGATACGCAGTATTTT
>TRBJ2-5|TRBD1|.|TRBV18
CASSPPGTGQETQYF
TGTGCCAGCTCACCACCCGGGACAGGGCAAGAGACCCAGTACTTC
>TRBJ2-7|TRBD2|few|TRBV15
CATSREPSGSYEQYF
TGTGCCACCAGCAGAGAACCTAGCGGATCCTACGAGCAGTACTTC
>TRBJ2-3|.|.|TRBV5-1
CASSYEVSGTDTQYF
TGCGCCAGCAGCTACGAGGTCAGTGGCACAGATACGCAGTATTTT
>TRBJ2-3|TRBD2|.|TRBV28
CASSVPGLAGRTDTQYF
TGTGCCAGCAGTGTGCCGGGACTAGCGGGAAGGACAGATACGCAGTATTTT
>TRBJ2-2|TRBD2|few|TRBV5-1
CASSTLAGDTGELFF
TGCGCCAGCAGCACGCTAGCGGGGGACACCGGGGAGCTGTTTTTT
>TRBJ2-1|.|few|TRBV9
CASSAGGGASYNEQFF
TGTGCCAGCAGCGCAGGGGGAGGAGCCTCCTACAATGAGCAGTTCTTC
>TRBJ2-3|.|few|TRBV7-9
CASSFDRTDGQYF
TGTGCCAGCAGCTTCGACAGGACCGATGGGCAGTATTTT
>TRBJ2-2|TRBD2|.|TRBV9
CASSVASGGWTGELFF
TGTGCCAGCAGCGTAGCCAGCGGGGGTTGGACCGGGGAGCTGTTTTTT
>TRBJ2-1|TRBD2|.|TRBV19
CASSDGFSGRAMDEQFF
TGTGCCAGTAGTGACGGATTTAGCGGGCGGGCAATGGATGAGCAGTTCTTC
>TRBJ1-3|.|few|TRBV4-1
CASSQVGASSGNTIYF
TGCGCCAGCAGCCAAGTTGGGGCGTCCTCTGGAAACACCATATATTTT
>TRBJ2-2|.|few|TRBV10-3
CAISEAGSNLPNTGELFF
TGTGCCATCAGTGAGGCAGGGTCAAACCTACCGAACACCGGGGAGCTGTTTTTT
>TRBJ2-5|TRBD1|few|TRBV7-6
CASSLAQGGARAETQYF
TGTGCCAGCAGCTTAGCGCAAGGGGGCGCAAGGGCAGAGACCCAGTACTTC
>TRBJ2-1|.|.|TRBV27
CASSPTQYNEQFF
TGTGCCAGCAGTCCAACACAGTACAATGAGCAGTTCTTC